The clone carrying this T cell receptor beta chain has a count of ten or more. The antigen is not known. CDR3 regions of TCR beta were amplified from RNA transcripts. First-round RT-PCR relied on HTBI primers, and a second-round multiplex PCR came next. Using its own MiXCR run on the multiplex PCR reads, TCRdb lists one record per CDR3 protein. The table has more than 300,000 distinct CDR3 sequences, 15% seen once. This sample was included in a study of Graves' ophthalmopathy and Graves' hyperthyroidism. Across the whole study: Researchers obtained peripheral blood at initial diagnosis, before any treatment had begun.

CDR1 and CDR2 (germline): MNHEY, SVGAGI. The CDR3 loop spans 14 amino acids. Trimming took 2 bases from V and 6 from J, leaving 11 bases between them. Study observations and caveats: Blood contained most expanded thyroid clonotypes exceeding 0.001 frequency. For separating ophthalmopathy from stable hyperthyroidism, a 13-signature model gave approximately 90% sensitivity and about 80% specificity.

The authors enrolled newly diagnosed hyperthyroidism patients aged 18 to 65 with under 2 months' duration. The chain employs TRBV6-5 and TRBJ1-5; unclear D gene. Sequencing was performed on peripheral blood. The clonotype originates from a woman under 30 with stable Graves' hyperthyroidism. In DNA form, the CDR3 reads TGTGCCAGCAGTTACAGGGTTTATGGTCAGCCCCAGCATTTT. Protein product: CASSYRVYGQPQHF.